This T cell receptor (beta chain) came from a study of shared clonotypes between healthy human individuals. Points from the study as a whole: Researchers sampled blood only, noting tissue repertoires likely differ. Generation of non-shared clonotypes was less probable than generation of clonotypes shared by all four donors.

It was across several immunoSEQ plates that each subset's genomic DNA was evenly split. Libraries were prepared by immunoSEQ multiplex PCR; TCRdb keeps only in-frame clonotypes and omits some of them. This sample carries roughly 2 million clones, roughly 96% of them seen once, and the ten largest clones take 0.1% to 0.15%. V was trimmed by 7 bases and J by 4 bases, leaving 18 bases between them. The CDR3 sequence is 15 residues long. Germline-derived CDR1 and CDR2 are SNHLY and FYNNEI. A word on this clone: Its antigen is still unknown.

The chain combines TRBV2 with TRBJ2-3; D possibly corresponds to TRBD1 (5 bases). The clonotype originates from a man in his late teens or twenties in good health. Material for sequencing was naive CD4+ T cells sorted from blood. Subset described: CD45RA+ positively selected. The CDR3 nucleotides are TGTGCCAGCAAACTCGGAGTGAAGGGGCCAGATACGCAGTATTTT. It specifies CASKLGVKGPDTQYF.